This is a list of T cell receptor beta chains from one sample in a study of cytomegalovirus exposure and HLA in healthy donors. Only in-frame clones appear in the TCRdb table, and some are missing; sequencing was by immunoSEQ multiplex PCR. In the table there are some 150,000 clones, less than 90% of which are singletons. The material sequenced was PBMCs. The source of these receptors is a man in his forties in good health and CMV-seronegative. Each CDR3 is given with its conserved first and last residue. A D gene is named only where the DNA matches it firmly. A row's size may be missing; if present it is once, few, many or a size class.

abundance,v_gene,j_gene,d_gene,CDR3aa,CDR3nt
.,TRBV7-3,TRBJ2-1,TRBD2,CASSPGTSGASYNEQFF,TGTGCCAGCAGCCCAGGGACTAGCGGGGCCTCCTACAATGAGCAGTTCTTC
.,TRBV7-2,TRBJ1-5,TRBD1,CASSLNPNRGQPQHF,TGTGCCAGCAGCTTGAACCCTAACAGGGGACAGCCCCAGCATTTT
.,TRBV9,TRBJ2-3,TRBD2,CASSVGAGGTDTQYF,TGTGCCAGCAGCGTAGGAGCGGGAGGCACAGATACGCAGTATTTT
.,TRBV6-1,TRBJ2-7,TRBD2,CASSDEQGLAYEQYF,TGTGCCAGCAGTGACGAACAGGGACTAGCCTACGAGCAGTACTTC
.,TRBV7-8,TRBJ2-1,.,CASRLGQGAYNEQFF,TGTGCCAGCAGACTCGGGCAGGGCGCCTACAATGAGCAGTTCTTC
.,TRBV6-5,TRBJ2-5,.,CASSTMTVPGETQYF,TGTGCCAGCAGTACAATGACAGTCCCTGGGGAGACCCAGTACTTC
.,TRBV5-1,TRBJ2-7,TRBD2,CASSLVLAGAYEQYF,TGCGCCAGCAGCTTGGTCCTAGCGGGAGCTTACGAGCAGTACTTC
.,TRBV7-6,TRBJ2-1,TRBD1,CASSQAYRGRKGQQFF,TGTGCCAGCAGCCAGGCGTACAGGGGGCGCAAAGGTCAGCAGTTCTTC
.,TRBV4-2,TRBJ2-3,TRBD1,CASSLRQGPTDTQYF,TGTGCCAGCAGCCTTCGACAGGGACCCACAGATACGCAGTATTTT
.,TRBV7-2,TRBJ2-3,TRBD2,CASSKGLGSADTQYF,TGTGCCAGCAGCAAGGGACTAGGGAGCGCAGATACGCAGTATTTT
.,TRBV7-9,TRBJ1-4,.,CSSSLGQANEKLFF,TGTTCCAGCAGCTTGGGGCAGGCTAATGAAAAACTGTTTTTT
.,TRBV5-1,TRBJ1-3,TRBD1,CASSLGTGDSGNTIYF,TGCGCCAGCAGCCTCGGGACAGGGGACTCTGGAAACACCATATATTTT
once,TRBV7-9,TRBJ2-2,.,CASSTTGTGELFF,TGTGCCAGCAGCACAACAGGGACCGGGGAGCTGTTTTTT
.,TRBV2,TRBJ1-1,TRBD1,CASSEERTGAKTKGTEAFF,TGTGCCAGCAGTGAAGAGAGGACAGGAGCAAAGACCAAGGGCACTGAAGCTTTCTTT
.,TRBV9,TRBJ2-7,TRBD2,CASSVALAGDRYEQYF,TGTGCCAGCAGCGTAGCTCTAGCGGGAGATCGTTACGAGCAGTACTTC
.,TRBV5-6,TRBJ2-4,.,CASSLGRPLGIQYF,TGTGCCAGCAGCTTGGGGCGGCCTCTGGGCATTCAGTACTTC
.,TRBV7-8,TRBJ2-1,TRBD1,CASSSRQGYARGEQFF,TGTGCCAGCAGCTCCCGACAGGGCTACGCAAGGGGTGAGCAGTTCTTC
.,TRBV5-1,TRBJ2-3,TRBD1,CASSLRDRTDTQYF,TGCGCCAGCAGCTTGCGGGACAGAACAGATACGCAGTATTTT
.,TRBV6-6,TRBJ1-5,TRBD1,CASSPFLGTVNQPQHF,TGTGCCAGCAGTCCATTTCTAGGGACAGTCAATCAGCCCCAGCATTTT
few,TRBV7-9,TRBJ2-2,.,CASSLDLSGELFF,TGTGCCAGCAGCTTAGATCTCTCCGGGGAGCTGTTTTTT
once,TRBV18,TRBJ1-1,.,CASSPTSGNTEAFF,TGTGCCAGCTCACCAACGTCGGGGAACACTGAAGCTTTCTTT
.,TRBV6-1,TRBJ2-5,.,CASSDGGLQETQYF,TGTGCCAGCAGTGATGGAGGGTTACAAGAGACCCAGTACTTC
.,TRBV5-1,TRBJ1-1,.,CASARGAGTEAFF,TGCGCCAGCGCGCGGGGGGCGGGCACTGAAGCTTTCTTT
.,TRBV9,TRBJ2-5,.,CASSVATVETQYF,TGTGCCAGCAGCGTAGCTACTGTGGAGACCCAGTACTTC
.,TRBV19,TRBJ2-4,TRBD1,CASRPTGGVSYF,TGTGCCAGTAGGCCGACAGGGGGAGTTTCGTACTTC
few,TRBV6-6,TRBJ2-1,TRBD2,CASSGTSGRFMNEQFF,TGTGCCAGCAGTGGGACTAGCGGGAGGTTCATGAATGAGCAGTTCTTC
.,TRBV9,TRBJ1-6,.,CASSVGLDNSPLHF,TGTGCCAGCAGCGTAGGGTTAGATAATTCACCCCTCCACTTT
.,TRBV11-3,TRBJ1-1,.,CASSLGRDKAFF,TGTGCCAGCAGCTTAGGAAGAGATAAAGCTTTCTTT
.,TRBV4-1,TRBJ2-6,.,CASSQGGYGANVLTF,TGCGCCAGCAGCCAAGGAGGGTATGGGGCCAACGTCCTGACTTTC
few,TRBV11-2,TRBJ1-2,.,CASSSGSYYGYTF,TGTGCCAGCAGCTCAGGGTCGTACTATGGCTACACCTTC
.,TRBV5-4,TRBJ1-5,.,CASSLDQGSNQPQHF,TGTGCCAGCAGCTTGGACCAGGGGTCCAATCAGCCCCAGCATTTT
.,TRBV11-2,TRBJ2-2,.,CASSLDGGSRYTGELFF,TGTGCCAGCAGCTTAGATGGGGGGAGTCGGTACACCGGGGAGCTGTTTTTT
.,TRBV5-4,TRBJ2-1,.,CASSLPGNEQFF,TGTGCCAGCAGCTTGCCGGGGAATGAGCAGTTCTTC
.,TRBV29-1,TRBJ2-7,.,CSASGRTARNEQYF,TGCAGCGCCTCGGGTAGGACAGCCAGAAACGAGCAGTACTTC
.,TRBV18,TRBJ2-3,TRBD2,CASSPPGLAGYDTQYF,TGTGCCAGCTCACCTCCGGGACTAGCGGGCTACGATACGCAGTATTTT
.,TRBV9,TRBJ2-3,TRBD2,CASSPSGYTDTQYF,TGTGCCAGCAGCCCTAGCGGATACACAGATACGCAGTATTTT
few,TRBV7-9,TRBJ2-1,.,CASSSNPHVPSSYNEQFF,TGTGCCAGCAGCTCGAACCCCCATGTCCCGAGCTCCTACAATGAGCAGTTCTTC
.,TRBV6-5,TRBJ2-7,.,CASRQAKSYEQYF,TGTGCCAGCCGACAGGCTAAATCCTACGAGCAGTACTTC
.,TRBV5-4,TRBJ2-7,TRBD2,CASSLDLAGGGEQYF,TGTGCCAGCAGCTTGGACCTAGCGGGAGGGGGGGAGCAGTACTTC
few,TRBV19,TRBJ1-5,.,CASSTGRGIQPQHF,TGTGCCAGTAGTACAGGGAGGGGTATACAGCCCCAGCATTTT
few,TRBV19,TRBJ2-7,TRBD1,CASSIGTGGEQYF,TGTGCCAGTAGTATCGGGACAGGGGGCGAGCAGTACTTC
.,TRBV20-1,TRBJ2-1,.,CSARSGNEQFF,TGCAGTGCTAGATCGGGTAATGAGCAGTTCTTC
.,TRBV19,TRBJ2-3,.,CASGSLGPDTQYF,TGTGCCAGTGGCTCTTTGGGCCCAGATACGCAGTATTTT
.,TRBV5-4,TRBJ2-4,TRBD1,CAISGTEKNIQYF,TGTGCCATTTCGGGGACAGAGAAAAACATTCAGTACTTC
.,TRBV28,TRBJ2-7,.,CASSFFGGQSYEQYF,TGTGCCAGCAGTTTTTTCGGGGGACAGTCCTACGAGCAGTACTTC
.,TRBV30,TRBJ1-1,TRBD1,CAWSLDRGSEAFF,TGTGCCTGGAGTCTTGACAGGGGATCTGAAGCTTTCTTT
.,TRBV7-9,TRBJ1-1,.,CASSLETRATEAFF,TGTGCCAGCAGCTTAGAGACCAGGGCCACTGAAGCTTTCTTT
.,TRBV28,TRBJ2-3,.,CASSTPGSVDTQYF,TGTGCCAGCAGTACCCCAGGGTCAGTAGATACGCAGTATTTT
few,TRBV6-1,TRBJ2-5,.,CASSEMSETQYF,TGTGCCAGCAGTGAAATGTCGGAGACCCAGTACTTC
.,TRBV27,TRBJ1-5,TRBD1,CASSPLQGAGQPQHF,TGTGCCAGCAGTCCGCTCCAGGGGGCCGGGCAGCCCCAGCATTTT
.,TRBV19,TRBJ1-4,.,CASRGGRGNEKLFF,TGTGCCAGTAGAGGGGGTCGGGGTAATGAAAAACTGTTTTTT
few,TRBV7-6,TRBJ2-7,.,CASSLSIPTSYEQYF,TGTGCCAGCAGCTTATCTATCCCCACCTCCTACGAGCAGTACTTC
.,TRBV2,TRBJ1-5,TRBD1,CASSEGRGRGGNQPQHF,TGTGCCAGCAGTGAAGGACGGGGCAGGGGGGGCAATCAGCCCCAGCATTTT